These 9 T cell receptor beta chains share one sample of origin, sequenced in a study of shared clonotypes between healthy human individuals. The method was immunoSEQ multiplex PCR; TCRdb's version includes in-frame clones alone and lacks a portion of them. The table lists more than 400,000 clones, about 85% of them singletons. The sequencing input was PBMCs. All receptors derive from a woman in her thirties or forties in good health. Some clones in this sample may be carry-over from other donors' samples.

CDR3 DNA sequence: TGTGCCTGGGGGTATTATTCCGGGACTAGAGGGAACAATGAGCAGTTCTTC. Amino acid sequence: CAWGYYSGTRGNNEQFF. V and J are TRBV30 and TRBJ2-1, with 8 bases aligning to TRBD2. In germline, CDR1 is GTSNPN, CDR2 SVGIG (reference sequence). The ends lost 5 bases at V and 5 bases at J; junction bases unmatched: 17. The CDR3 runs 17 residues.

V and J are TRBV7-2 and TRBJ2-7; D is possibly TRBD2 (6 bases). V was pared by 5 bases and J by 3 bases, with 17 bases between. Germline V gene lookup returns CDR1 SGHTA and CDR2 FQGNSA. This CDR3 contains 15 residues. The CDR3 is CASSPLGGVDYEQYF. The CDR3, as DNA: TGTGCCAGCAGCCCTTTGGGGGGAGTGGACTACGAGCAGTACTTC.

This rearrangement joins TRBV7-9 to TRBJ2-3, with D perhaps TRBD1 (6 bases). This CDR3 is built from 15 residues. CDR1 and CDR2 from the germline V gene are SEHNR and FQNEAQ (reference sequence). Between the trimmed V and J ends, which lost 1 base and 2 bases, there was a span of 10 bases. CDR3 residues: CASSLVLGATDTQYF. The CDR3 bases are TGTGCCAGCAGCTTAGTTCTGGGGGCCACAGATACGCAGTATTTT.

This clone was recorded once. The chain carries TRBV4-2 and TRBJ2-1; 12 bases match TRBD2. CDR1 is LGHNA, CDR2 YNFKEQ, per germline. CDR3 length equals 15 residues. The J segment lost 8 bases and the V segment lost 5 bases, leaving 7 bases of the junction unmatched. The CDR3 sequence is CASSATSGGWDEQFF. DNA of the CDR3: TGTGCCAGCAGCGCGACTAGCGGGGGATGGGATGAGCAGTTCTTC.

A remark on this clone: It differs at one base from a far larger clone, so likely a read error. In the same sample, other DNA sequences code for this CDR3. The genes are TRBV28 and TRBJ1-1, with D possibly being TRBD1 (6 bases). This CDR3 is 15 amino acids long. V lost 6 bases and J 6 bases, leaving 20 bases between the germline ends. Germline loops: CDR1 MDHEN, CDR2 SYDVKM. In DNA, the CDR3 is TGTGCCAGCAGGGGGGATATAGGGGGTGGATCTGAAGCTTTCTTT. As protein: CASRGDIGGGSEAFF.

The CDR3 loop reads CASSFRGNTDTQYF. CDR3 DNA: TGTGCCAGCAGTTTCAGGGGTAACACAGATACGCAGTATTTT. The chain combines TRBV28 with TRBJ2-3, with D perhaps matching TRBD1 (6 bases). Trimming removed 3 bases from V and 2 bases from J, with 9 bases in between. The CDR3 runs to 14 residues. Per germline, CDR1 MDHEN and CDR2 SYDVKM.

This clone has only a few counts. The J gene is TRBJ1-1, the V gene TRBV5-5; D not resolved. The CDR3 loop spans 13 amino acids. CDR1 and CDR2 from the germline V gene are SGHKS and YYEKEE (reference sequence). V shed 6 bases and J shed 3 bases, with 12 bases lying between them. In DNA, the CDR3 is TGTGCCAGCACCCGGACCGAGTACACTGAAGCTTTCTTT. It translates to CASTRTEYTEAFF.

This clone was found a few times. The chain carries TRBV7-8 and TRBJ2-7, with TRBD1 matching over 11 bases. V gave up 4 bases and J gave up 5 bases; unmatched junction bases: 7. Germline-derived CDR1 and CDR2 are SGHVS and FQNEAQ. This CDR3 is built from 15 residues. The CDR3 bases are TGTGCCAGCAGCTCAAGCGGGACAGGGGGTGACGAGCAGTACTTC. It translates to CASSSSGTGGDEQYF.

This clone has just one count. The chain carries TRBV7-9 and TRBJ2-1; tentatively, D is TRBD1 (6 bases). The germline V and J ends were trimmed by 8 bases and 8 bases, with 19 bases remaining between them. The CDR3 runs 14 residues. Germline V gives CDR1 SEHNR, CDR2 FQNEAQ (reference sequence). The CDR3 bases are TGTGCCAGCTCGCGTGGGGTGCAGGGGTATGAGCAGTTCTTC. This sequence encodes CASSRGVQGYEQFF.